Shown below are 17 T cell receptor beta chains from a single sample sequenced in a study of early T cells in non-severe SARS-CoV-2 infection. TCRdb re-called the 5' RACE reads through MiXCR, storing one row per CDR3 protein. The sample has 50,000 to 80,000 distinct CDR3 sequences, 8% to 9% seen once; the top ten hold 10% to 15%. The specimen was whole blood, collected at baseline. These receptors all come from an adult who was a healthcare worker with PCR-confirmed SARS-CoV-2 infection or an uninfected control (not recorded which).

V gene TRBV11-3 combines with J gene TRBJ2-1; the D is unclear. Germline V gene data show CDR1 as SGHNT and CDR2 as YENEEA. Trimming cost V 3 bases and J 0 bases, with 6 bases left between them. This CDR3 has 14 residues. The CDR3 sequence is CASSLRSSYNEQFF. The CDR3, as DNA: TGTGCCAGCAGCTTGCGGAGCTCCTACAATGAGCAGTTCTTC.

This clonotype was found a few times. The CDR3, as DNA: TGTGCCACCGGGGACAACTCCTACGAGCAGTACTTC. Its translation is CATGDNSYEQYF. The chain has TRBV10-3 and TRBJ2-7, with D maybe TRBD1 (6 bases). Germline assignment: CDR1 ENHRY and CDR2 SYGVKD. With 10 bases removed from V and 0 bases from J, the gap between germline ends came to 10 bases. This CDR3 has 12 amino acids.

This clonotype showed up many times. The chain recombines TRBV18 with TRBJ2-5; no clear D gene. V gave up 0 bases and J gave up 1 base, with 6 bases separating them. The CDR3 has 14 residues. Looked up from germline, CDR1 is KGHSH and CDR2 is LQKENI. The CDR3 DNA is TGTGCCAGCTCACCACCGGCAACCCAAGAGACCCAGTACTTC. Translated: CASSPPATQETQYF.

This clonotype showed up many times. J is TRBJ2-2 and V is TRBV20-1; D is possibly TRBD1 (6 bases). Germline V gives CDR1 DFQATT, CDR2 SNEGSKA (reference sequence). With 5 bases removed from V and 4 bases from J, the gap between germline ends came to 14 bases. The CDR3 length is 14 residues. The CDR3 loop is CSAARDMFTGELFF. CDR3 coding DNA: TGCAGTGCTGCACGGGACATGTTCACCGGGGAGCTGTTTTTT.

The CDR3 coding sequence is TGTGCCAGCAGCTTAGTTCTTAGCCCTCGACCCTACGAGCAGTACTTC. Protein: CASSLVLSPRPYEQYF. The V call is TRBV11-2, the J call TRBJ2-7; no clear D. V was cut by 1 base and J by 2 bases, with 15 bases left in between. The CDR3 covers 16 residues. Germline CDR1 is SGHAT and CDR2 is FQNNGV.

The chain has TRBV2 and TRBJ1-1, with TRBD1 as a possible D gene (6 bases). CDR1 is SNHLY, CDR2 FYNNEI, per germline. The CDR3 consists of 13 residues. The ends were cut back, 6 bases at V and 0 bases at J, with 8 bases in the middle. The DNA of the CDR3 is TGTGCCAGCAGCAGGGGCCTGAACACTGAAGCTTTCTTT. This encodes CASSRGLNTEAFF.

The rearrangement uses TRBV6-1 and TRBJ2-1, with 7 bases that match TRBD2. V gave up 1 base and J gave up 0 bases; unmatched junction bases: 3. Germline V gene lookup returns CDR1 MNHNS and CDR2 SASEGT. The CDR3 has 16 residues. The CDR3, as DNA: TGTGCCAGCAGTGAAGGCGGGGGATCCTCCTACAATGAGCAGTTCTTC. Residues: CASSEGGGSSYNEQFF.

This clonotype has ten or more counts. This rearrangement joins TRBV6-5 to TRBJ2-3, with D hard to call. CDR3 length: 15 amino acids. Per the germline V gene, CDR1 is MNHEY and CDR2 is SVGAGI. Trimming removed 0 bases from V and 0 bases from J, with 7 bases in between. Here the CDR3 DNA reads TGTGCCAGCAGTTACTCGATCTTTAGCACAGATACGCAGTATTTT. Protein: CASSYSIFSTDTQYF.

J is TRBJ2-3 and V is TRBV24-1; TRBD2 aligns across 8 bases. CDR1 KGHDR and CDR2 SFDVKD come from the germline V gene. J was trimmed by 8 bases and V by 2 bases; bases with no gene match: 5. This CDR3 spans 14 amino acids. The CDR3 protein is CATSDSSGSTTQYF. The CDR3, as DNA: TGTGCCACCAGTGATTCCAGCGGGAGCACTACGCAGTATTTT.

CDR3 residues: CASSNPGLQPQHF. The DNA of the CDR3 is TGTGCCAGCAGCAACCCGGGGCTTCAGCCCCAGCATTTT. This chain joins TRBV12-3 or TRBV12-4 and TRBJ1-5; TRBD1 is a possible D gene (5 bases). CDR3 length: 13 amino acids. The V end was cut by 6 bases, the J end by 6 bases, with 12 bases between.

The chain couples TRBV19 to TRBJ2-2; D is unresolved. The CDR3 consists of 15 residues. Trimming left V 7 bases short and J 1 base short, with 13 bases between. Germline CDR1 reads LNHDA; CDR2 reads SQIVND (reference sequence). CDR3 residues: CASTLRKENTGELFF. Here the CDR3 DNA reads TGTGCCAGTACCCTGCGTAAGGAGAACACCGGGGAGCTGTTTTTT. The full variable domain, its missing parts supplied by reference TRBV19 and TRBJ2-2, is DGGITQSPKYLFRKEGQNVTLSCEQNLNHDAMYWYRQDPGQGLRLIYYSQIVNDFQKGDIAEGYSVSREKKESFPLTVTSAQKNPTAFYLCASTLRKENTGELFFGEGSRLTVL.

The rearrangement joins TRBV7-3 to TRBJ2-3, with 7 positions matching TRBD2. Germline lookup yields CDR1 SGHTA and CDR2 FQGTGA. CDR3 length equals 13 residues. Trimming took 4 bases from V and 9 from J; bases not matched to a gene: 7. This chain's CDR3 is CASSSVPGRTQYF. DNA of the CDR3: TGTGCCAGCAGCTCGGTCCCCGGGAGGACGCAGTATTTT.

This clonotype showed up many times. This chain connects TRBV4-2 to TRBJ2-2; tentatively, D is TRBD1 (6 bases). V was cut by 3 bases and J by 6 bases, with 17 bases left in between. In germline, CDR1 is LGHNA, CDR2 YNFKEQ. The CDR3 runs 16 residues. Here the CDR3 reads CASSHPEGVSAGELFF. The CDR3 nucleotides read TGTGCCAGCAGCCACCCCGAGGGGGTTTCGGCCGGGGAGCTGTTTTTT.

This clonotype was recorded at least ten times. The rearrangement joins TRBV9 to TRBJ2-3; possibly TRBD1 or TRBD2 for D (5 bases each). There are 17 residues in the CDR3. Germline V gene data show CDR1 as SGDLS and CDR2 as YYNGEE. V was pared by 4 bases and J by 2 bases, with 20 bases between. The CDR3 coding sequence is TGTGCCAGCAGCACGGGACCCGAGGACACTATCACAGATACGCAGTATTTT. Translation: CASSTGPEDTITDTQYF.

V is TRBV3-1 and J is TRBJ2-1; 9 nucleotides align to TRBD2. Per germline, CDR1 LGHDT and CDR2 YNNKEL (reference sequence). The trim removed 4 bases at V and 4 bases at J, leaving 5 bases unmatched. This CDR3 has 15 amino acids. In DNA form, the CDR3 reads TGTGCCAGCAGCCCCGAAGCGGGAGGTTACAATGAGCAGTTCTTC. It specifies CASSPEAGGYNEQFF.

J is TRBJ2-1 and V is TRBV5-1, with D hard to call. This CDR3 region has 13 residues. Germline V gene sequence: CDR1 SGHRS, CDR2 YFSETQ. Trimming took off 0 bases at V and 8 bases at J, with 9 bases between the two ends. The CDR3 sequence: CASSLATDDEQFF. The CDR3 DNA follows: TGCGCCAGCAGCTTGGCCACGGATGATGAGCAGTTCTTC.

This clonotype came up many times. This chain connects TRBV28 to TRBJ2-7; a weak D match, TRBD1 (5 bases). Trimming pared 3 bases from V and 2 bases from J, leaving 8 bases between. This CDR3 has 13 amino acids. Germline lookup yields CDR1 MDHEN and CDR2 SYDVKM. CDR3 protein: CASSFGATYEQYF. In nucleotides, the CDR3 is TGTGCCAGCAGTTTTGGGGCAACCTACGAGCAGTACTTC. The full variable domain, with the rest looked up from reference TRBV28 and TRBJ2-7, is DVKVTQSSRYLVKRTGEKVFLECVQDMDHENMFWYRQDPGLGLRLIYFSYDVKMKEKGDIPEGYSVSREKKERFSLILESASTNQTSMYLCASSFGATYEQYFGPGTRLTVT.